These T cell receptor beta chains were read from a single sample in a study of T cells in Graves' hyperthyroidism and ophthalmopathy. TCRdb analysed the multiplex PCR reads with MiXCR anew, one entry per CDR3 protein. The data contain about 210,000 distinct CDR3 sequences, over 15% of them seen just once; the ten biggest clones take up 50%. Sequencing was performed on blood. These receptors were obtained from a man between 50 and 59 years old with Graves' hyperthyroidism. CDR3s leave out the opening cysteine and the closing phenylalanine or tryptophan. The order of the fields is J gene, clone size, V gene, CDR3 protein. Not all rows give a size; the values are once, few, many and, for expanded clones, a class.

J: TRBJ2-7; size: many; V: TRBV11-3; CDR3: ASSHSGLAGAVSYEQY
J: TRBJ2-1; size: many; V: TRBV28; CDR3: ASSLDRESSYNEQF
J: TRBJ2-1; size: many; V: TRBV24-1; CDR3: ATSETSSYNEQF
J: TRBJ2-2; size: many; V: TRBV10-3; CDR3: AITGGQGPNTGELF
J: TRBJ2-1; size: few; V: TRBV7-8; CDR3: ASSKRTSGNEQF
J: TRBJ2-4; size: few; V: TRBV4-2; CDR3: ASSLEREAKNIQY
J: TRBJ2-1; size: .; V: TRBV6-2/TRBV6-3; CDR3: ASSYPSIGGRFRSYNEQF
J: TRBJ2-1; size: many; V: TRBV2; CDR3: AILQAGTNNEQF
J: TRBJ2-3; size: few; V: TRBV14; CDR3: ASSQGDSTDTQY
J: TRBJ2-3; size: few; V: TRBV24-1; CDR3: ATSDPSFSGSDYTDTQY
J: TRBJ2-1; size: many; V: TRBV2; CDR3: ASSELAGAYNEQF
J: TRBJ2-1; size: many; V: TRBV10-3; CDR3: AISESTRGDEQF
J: TRBJ2-3; size: many; V: TRBV28; CDR3: ASSSGVTQY
J: TRBJ2-1; size: .; V: TRBV4-1; CDR3: ANSQARRGGHNEQF
J: TRBJ1-4; size: many; V: TRBV7-2; CDR3: ASSFFGQSGGEKLF
J: TRBJ2-3; size: few; V: TRBV9; CDR3: ASSVVGGTDTQY
J: TRBJ2-2; size: many; V: TRBV7-3; CDR3: ASSRSGTPRAGELF
J: TRBJ2-3; size: many; V: TRBV7-2; CDR3: ASSKRPSGGRTDTQY
J: TRBJ2-3; size: .; V: TRBV9; CDR3: ASSIEGAGVDTQY
J: TRBJ1-2; size: .; V: TRBV4-1; CDR3: ASSQGTGGNYGYT
J: TRBJ1-2; size: .; V: TRBV4-2; CDR3: ASRDGQGARGYT
J: TRBJ2-1; size: few; V: TRBV28; CDR3: ASSLSGTYNEQL
J: TRBJ2-2; size: once; V: TRBV5-1; CDR3: ASSLVPGDPGELF
J: TRBJ1-3; size: many; V: TRBV6-1; CDR3: ASTLTQGAAGNTIY
J: TRBJ1-2; size: .; V: TRBV2; CDR3: ASRAVLSGPYGYT
J: TRBJ2-3; size: few; V: TRBV6-5; CDR3: ASSYRGYSTDTQY
J: TRBJ1-2; size: .; V: TRBV4-2; CDR3: ASSLQQQNYGYT
J: TRBJ1-1; size: many; V: TRBV6-1; CDR3: ASIPRTGGLPEAF
J: TRBJ2-3; size: many; V: TRBV7-9; CDR3: ASSLGTSFITDTQY
J: TRBJ1-5; size: .; V: TRBV10-2; CDR3: ASSGGFQPQH
J: TRBJ2-2; size: many; V: TRBV6-4; CDR3: ASSEGDTGELF
J: TRBJ2-7; size: many; V: TRBV28; CDR3: ASRGSSYEQY
J: TRBJ1-5; size: many; V: TRBV2; CDR3: ASSYNGQPQH
J: TRBJ2-7; size: many; V: TRBV20-1; CDR3: SARKSSALSEQY
J: TRBJ2-3; size: .; V: TRBV11-3; CDR3: ASSSLAGPTDTQY
J: TRBJ2-5; size: few; V: TRBV6-1; CDR3: ASRLTTEPQETQY
J: TRBJ2-5; size: many; V: TRBV5-1; CDR3: ASSLGGLETQY
J: TRBJ1-1; size: many; V: TRBV28; CDR3: ASSRDRFPEAF
J: TRBJ2-3; size: few; V: TRBV7-9; CDR3: ASSKFGQGAKDTQY